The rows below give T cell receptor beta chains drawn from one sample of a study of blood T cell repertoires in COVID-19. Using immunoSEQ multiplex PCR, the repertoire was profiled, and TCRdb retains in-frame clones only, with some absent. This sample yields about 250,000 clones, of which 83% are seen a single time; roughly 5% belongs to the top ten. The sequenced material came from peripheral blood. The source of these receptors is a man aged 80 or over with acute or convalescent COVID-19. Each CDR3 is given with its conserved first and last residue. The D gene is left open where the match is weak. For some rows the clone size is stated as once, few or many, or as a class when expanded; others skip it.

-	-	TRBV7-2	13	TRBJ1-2	TGTGCCAGCAGCCCATACAGGGACTATGGCTACACCTTC	CASSPYRDYGYTF
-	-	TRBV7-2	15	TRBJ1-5	TGTGCCAGCAGCCTCGAAGGGGATGCCAATCAGCCCCAGCATTTT	CASSLEGDANQPQHF
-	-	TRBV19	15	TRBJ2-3	TGTGCCAGTAGTATTGGCTGGCGGGCGGCAGATACGCAGTATTTT	CASSIGWRAADTQYF
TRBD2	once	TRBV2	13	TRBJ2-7	TGTGCCAGCTGCCTAGCGGGAGATAGTGAGCAGTACTTC	CASCLAGDSEQYF
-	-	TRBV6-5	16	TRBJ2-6	TGTGCCAGCAGTTACCTCTCAGTCTCTGGGGCCAACGTCCTGACTTTC	CASSYLSVSGANVLTF
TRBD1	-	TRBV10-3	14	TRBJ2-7	TGTGCCATCAGTGGGACAGGGGATACCTACGAGCAGTACTTC	CAISGTGDTYEQYF
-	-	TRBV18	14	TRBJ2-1	TGTGCCAGCTCACCACCAAGCACCTACAATGAGCAGTTCTTC	CASSPPSTYNEQFF
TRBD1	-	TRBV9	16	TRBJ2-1	TGTGCCAGCAGCGTAGCCGATGGACAGGGGGGCGGTGAGCAGTTCTTC	CASSVADGQGGGEQFF
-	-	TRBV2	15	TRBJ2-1	TGTGCCAGCAGTGTTTTAACGTCCGGGTTATGGGAGCAGTTCTTC	CASSVLTSGLWEQFF
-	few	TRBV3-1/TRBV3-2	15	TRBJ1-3	TGTGCCAGCAGCCAAGATCGGGTCTCTGGAAACACCATATATTTT	CASSQDRVSGNTIYF
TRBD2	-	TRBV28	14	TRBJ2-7	TGTGCCAGCAGTCCGAGCGGGAGACCCTACGAGCAGTACTTC	CASSPSGRPYEQYF
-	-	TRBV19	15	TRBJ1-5	TGTGCCAGTAAAATACAGAATTATAGCAATCAGCCCCAGCATTTT	CASKIQNYSNQPQHF
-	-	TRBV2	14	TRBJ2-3	TGTGCCAGCAGTCCCCCTACTAGCACAGATACGCAGTATTTT	CASSPPTSTDTQYF
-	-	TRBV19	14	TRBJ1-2	TGTGCCAGTAGCTCGACAGGTGCGATCTATGGCTACACCTTC	CASSSTGAIYGYTF
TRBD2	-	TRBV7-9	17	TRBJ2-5	TGTGCCAGCAGCTTTCCAGGACTAGCGGGAGGGGGAGAGACCCAGTACTTC	CASSFPGLAGGGETQYF
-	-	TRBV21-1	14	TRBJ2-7	TGTGCCAGCACACCCCCCGCGGTTACCTACGAGCAGTACTTC	CASTPPAVTYEQYF
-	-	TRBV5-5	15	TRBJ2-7	TGTGCCAGCAGCTTGGAGAGGACAGAGACCTACGAGCAGTACTTC	CASSLERTETYEQYF
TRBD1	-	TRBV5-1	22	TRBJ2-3	TGCGCCAGCAGCCCGCGCCCGGCACTTAGGGCTGGACAGGGGGGAGACACAGATACGCAGTATTTT	CASSPRPALRAGQGGDTDTQYF
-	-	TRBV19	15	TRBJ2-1	TGTGCCAGTAGTTCGCCCGCACTTCGTTACAATGAGCAGTTCTTC	CASSSPALRYNEQFF